This TCR beta chain was found in a study of blood T cell repertoires in COVID-19. This CDR3 contains 14 residues. Trimming took off 1 base at V and 2 bases at J, with 8 bases between the two ends. Germline CDR1 LGHDT, CDR2 YNNKEL (reference sequence). The method was immunoSEQ multiplex PCR; TCRdb's version includes in-frame clones alone and lacks a portion of them. The sample contains roughly 190,000 clones, roughly four fifths of which appear only once. V is TRBV3-1 (or the pseudogene TRBV3-2) and J is TRBJ1-1; a weak D match, TRBD1 (5 bases). The specimen was peripheral blood. The TCR comes from a human donor with acute or convalescent COVID-19. The donor label of this sample is uncertain. Written as DNA, the CDR3 is TGTGCCAGCAGCCAAGTCGGGGGAAACACTGAAGCTTTCTTT. Protein: CASSQVGGNTEAFF.